This entry lists 10 T cell receptor beta chains sequenced from one sample in a study of blood T cell repertoires in COVID-19. The method was immunoSEQ multiplex PCR; TCRdb's version includes in-frame clones alone and lacks a portion of them. This sample yields 150,000 to 200,000 clones, of which around 81% are seen a single time; 9.5% to 12% belongs to the top ten. Sequencing input: peripheral blood. The receptors were gathered from a woman in her 40s with COVID-19, enrolled during active disease.

Many counts were recorded for this clone. This rearrangement joins TRBV10-2 to TRBJ2-7; 7 nucleotides match TRBD1. The CDR3 has 15 amino acids. Trimming removed 2 bases from V and 1 base from J; junction bases left unmatched: 5. Germline CDR1 is WSHSY and CDR2 is SAAADI. CDR3 nucleotide sequence: TGCGCCAGCAGTGAGCGGAACAGGGGTTCCTACGAGCAGTACGTC. This encodes CASSERNRGSYEQYV.

The genes are TRBV19 and TRBJ1-4; D possibly corresponds to TRBD1 (5 bases). CDR3 length: 15 residues. V was pared by 3 bases and J by 7 bases, with 15 bases between. CDR1 and CDR2 from the germline V gene are LNHDA and SQIVND (reference sequence). The DNA for the CDR3 is TGTGCCAGTAGTATCTCAGGGCTTTCAGGTGAAAAACTGTTTTTT. Translation: CASSISGLSGEKLFF.

This chain links TRBV28 with TRBJ2-1; TRBD2 matches at 10 bases. Losses at the gene ends were 8 bases for V and 0 bases for J; bases not matched to a gene: 4. Germline V lookup: CDR1 MDHEN, CDR2 SYDVKM. The CDR3 consists of 15 residues. The CDR3 DNA follows: TGTGCCAGCGATACTAGCGGGATCTCCTACAATGAGCAGTTCTTC. This codes for CASDTSGISYNEQFF.

This chain connects TRBV5-1 to TRBJ2-5, with 8 bases matching TRBD1. CDR1 and CDR2 from the germline V gene are SGHRS and YFSETQ. This CDR3 comprises 14 residues. V gave up 7 bases and J gave up 4 bases; unmatched junction bases: 9. The CDR3 sequence is CASSKGQGGETQYF. The CDR3 DNA is TGCGCCAGCTCAAAAGGACAGGGTGGAGAGACCCAGTACTTC.

In its sample, this clone was seen once. The chain has TRBV30 and TRBJ2-3; 7 nucleotides match TRBD2. Germline V gives CDR1 GTSNPN, CDR2 SVGIG (reference sequence). This CDR3 has 16 residues. J was trimmed by 5 bases and V by 4 bases; bases with no gene match: 15. The CDR3 DNA reads as TGTGCCTGGACCACCGGGAGGATGGGGTTGGGAGATACGCAGTATTTT. It is translated as CAWTTGRMGLGDTQYF.

The chain combines TRBV7-9 with TRBJ2-6, with TRBD1 matching 7 bases. J lost 0 bases, V lost 5 bases, and 10 bases had no gene match. The CDR3 has 18 residues. CDR1 and CDR2 from the germline V gene are SEHNR and FQNEAQ (reference sequence). CDR3 bases: TGTGCCAGCAGCGCTACACACAGGGGAAGCTCTGGGGCCAACGTCCTGACTTTC. Translation gives CASSATHRGSSGANVLTF.

The rearrangement links TRBV11-3 to TRBJ2-2; 9 nucleotides agree with TRBD1. There are 20 residues in the CDR3. Germline CDR1 reads SGHNT; CDR2 reads YENEEA. Trimming at V came to 5 bases and at J to 0 bases, leaving 16 bases not matched to a gene. The CDR3 nucleotides read TGTGCCAGCAGCCCACACAATGGGGGGGGACAGGGACCGAACACCGGGGAGCTGTTTTTT. Encoded protein: CASSPHNGGGQGPNTGELFF.

This clone was recorded a few times. The rearrangement links TRBV18 to TRBJ2-2; D ambiguous. The V gene's germline CDR1 is KGHSH and CDR2 LQKENI. The CDR3 consists of 14 residues. The V gene lost 2 bases and the J gene lost 0 bases, with 4 bases spanning the gap. The CDR3 loop is CASSPTANTGELFF. The DNA for the CDR3 is TGTGCCAGCTCACCAACGGCGAACACCGGGGAGCTGTTTTTT. Together with reference TRBV18 and TRBJ2-2, the CDR3 gives the full variable domain: NAGVMQNPRHLVRRRGQEARLRCSPMKGHSHVYWYRQLPEEGLKFMVYLQKENIIDESGMPKERFSAEFPKEGPSILRIQQVVRGDSAAYFCASSPTANTGELFFGEGSRLTVL.

The sample holds one count of this clone. V is TRBV3-1 (or the pseudogene TRBV3-2) and J is TRBJ2-1; 7 bases are a match to TRBD2. Germline trimming cut 0 bases from V and 7 bases from J; bases unmatched to any gene: 6. Germline V gives CDR1 LGHDT, CDR2 YNNKEL (reference sequence). There are 15 residues in the CDR3. As DNA, the CDR3 is TGTGCCAGCAGCCAAGAGGGAGGGGTAAGAAATGAGCAGTTCTTC. This translates into CASSQEGGVRNEQFF.

The chain employs TRBV2 and TRBJ1-5; 9 nucleotides match TRBD1. The CDR3 contains 14 residues. Trimming at V came to 6 bases and at J to 9 bases, leaving 9 bases not matched to a gene. Germline CDR1 reads SNHLY; CDR2 reads FYNNEI. CDR3 in amino acids: CASRPYRGPLPQHF. The CDR3 bases are TGTGCCAGCAGGCCTTACAGGGGGCCATTGCCCCAGCATTTT.